This TCR beta chain was identified during a study of blood T cell repertoires in COVID-19. Study-level background: COVID-19 samples collected from the United States, Italy and Spain covered acute and convalescent phases. Sources were T cells, B-cell-depleted T cells, or PBMCs; the material itself was cDNA or gDNA.

Participants were aged about 18 to 95 years, lived in roughly 25 US areas, and enrolled virtually. This CDR3 has 18 amino acids. TCRdb keeps only in-frame clones here, not all; method: immunoSEQ multiplex PCR. This sample carries some 460,000 clones, nearly 90% of them seen once, and the ten largest clones take roughly 1.8%. The receptor was derived from a woman aged 18-29 years with acute COVID-19. The chain combines TRBV21-1 with TRBJ2-4; the table names TRBD1, a call not compared with the DNA. TRBV21-1 is a pseudogene locus. The specimen was PBMCs or T cells enriched from blood (not recorded which). The chain's CDR3 is CASSSRDRGFLAKNIQYF. CDR3 DNA: TGTGCCAGCAGCAGCCGGGACAGGGGTTTTCTAGCCAAAAACATTCAGTACTTC.